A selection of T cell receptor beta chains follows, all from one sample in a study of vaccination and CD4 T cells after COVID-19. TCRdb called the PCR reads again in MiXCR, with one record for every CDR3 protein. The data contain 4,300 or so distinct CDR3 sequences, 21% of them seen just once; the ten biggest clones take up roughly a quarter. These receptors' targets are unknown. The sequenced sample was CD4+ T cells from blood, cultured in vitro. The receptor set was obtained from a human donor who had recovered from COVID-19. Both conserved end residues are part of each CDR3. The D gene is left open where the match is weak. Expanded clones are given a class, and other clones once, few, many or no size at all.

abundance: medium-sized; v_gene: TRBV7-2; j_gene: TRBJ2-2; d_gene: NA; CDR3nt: TGTGCCAGCAGCTCCATAGCCGGGGAGCTGTTTTTT; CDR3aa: CASSSIAGELFF
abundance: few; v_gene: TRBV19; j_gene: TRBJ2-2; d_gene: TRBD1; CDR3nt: TGTGCCAGTAGTATAGCCGGGACAGATAACACCGGGGAGCTGTTTTTT; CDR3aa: CASSIAGTDNTGELFF
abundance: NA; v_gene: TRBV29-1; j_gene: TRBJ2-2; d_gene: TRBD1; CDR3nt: TGCAGCGTTTCTCTAGGGGGCCTAAACACCGGGGAGCTGTTTTTT; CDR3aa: CSVSLGGLNTGELFF
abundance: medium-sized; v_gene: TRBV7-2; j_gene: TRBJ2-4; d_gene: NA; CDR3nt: TGTGCCAGCAGCTTCGCGAGTAACATTCAGTACTTC; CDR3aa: CASSFASNIQYF
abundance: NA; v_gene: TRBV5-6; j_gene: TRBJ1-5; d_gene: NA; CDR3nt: TGTGCCAGCAGCTTGTACAGCGTCTGGGGGTCGACGGGCGCGGTCTCTCAGCCCCAGCATTTT; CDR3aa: CASSLYSVWGSTGAVSQPQHF
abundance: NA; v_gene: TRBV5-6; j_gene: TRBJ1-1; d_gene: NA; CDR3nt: TGTGCCAGCAGACCCATTGGGGGTGACACTGAAGCTTTCTTT; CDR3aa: CASRPIGGDTEAFF
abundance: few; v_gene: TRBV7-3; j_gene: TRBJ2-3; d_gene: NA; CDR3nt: TGTGCCAGCAGTCCCGGGGCCCAAAGTAGCACAGATACGCAGTATTTT; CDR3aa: CASSPGAQSSTDTQYF
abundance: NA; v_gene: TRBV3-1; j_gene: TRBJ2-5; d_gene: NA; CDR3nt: TGTGCCAGCACCTTTGGGAGCCCCTACGTGGGGTCTCGAGAGACCCAGTACTTC; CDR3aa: CASTFGSPYVGSRETQYF
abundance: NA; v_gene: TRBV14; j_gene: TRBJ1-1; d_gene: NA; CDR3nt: TGTGCCAGCAGCCCACGAGTTCGGGGGGCTTTCTTT; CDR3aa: CASSPRVRGAFF
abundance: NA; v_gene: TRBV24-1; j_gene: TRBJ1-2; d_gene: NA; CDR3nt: TGTGCCACCAGTGATTTGTATCACCCGGGGAAAAATGGCTACACCTTC; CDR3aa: CATSDLYHPGKNGYTF
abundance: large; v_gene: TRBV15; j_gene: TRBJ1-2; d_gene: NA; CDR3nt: TGTGCCACCAGCAGGGGAGAGGGAATAATGGGCTACACCTTC; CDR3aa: CATSRGEGIMGYTF
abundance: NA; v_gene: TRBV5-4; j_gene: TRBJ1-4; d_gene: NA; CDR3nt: TGTGCCAGCAGCTGGTCGACGGGGGATAATGAAAAACTGTTTTTT; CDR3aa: CASSWSTGDNEKLFF
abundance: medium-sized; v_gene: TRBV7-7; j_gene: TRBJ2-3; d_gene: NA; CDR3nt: TGTGCTAGCAGCTCTAACCCAGCCCACCCTACGCAGTATTTT; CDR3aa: CASSSNPAHPTQYF
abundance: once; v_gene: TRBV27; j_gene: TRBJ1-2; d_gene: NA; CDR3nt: TGTGCCAGCAGCGCCTCCAGACCAAGGACTGATGGCTACGCCTTC; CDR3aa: CASSASRPRTDGYAF
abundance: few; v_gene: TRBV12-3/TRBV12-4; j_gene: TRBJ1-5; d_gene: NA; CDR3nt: TGTGCCAGCAGTTTATACCAGGGTAATCAGCCCCAGCATTTT; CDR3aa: CASSLYQGNQPQHF
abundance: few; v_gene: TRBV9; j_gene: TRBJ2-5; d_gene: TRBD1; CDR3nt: TGTGCCAGCAGCACTCAGGGGGCTTCGTACCAAGAGACCCAGTACTTC; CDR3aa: CASSTQGASYQETQYF
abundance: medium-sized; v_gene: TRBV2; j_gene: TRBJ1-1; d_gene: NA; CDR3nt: TGTGCCAGCAGCCCCGGGGGCAGTGAAGCTTTCTTT; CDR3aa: CASSPGGSEAFF
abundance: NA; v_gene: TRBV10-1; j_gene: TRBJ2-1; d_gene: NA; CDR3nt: TGCGCCAGCAGTCCACAAGGAAATGAGCAGTTCTTC; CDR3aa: CASSPQGNEQFF
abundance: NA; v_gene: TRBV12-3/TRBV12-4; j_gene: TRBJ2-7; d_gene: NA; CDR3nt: TGTGCCAGCACAGGGGACGGGCCCTCCTACGAGCAGTACTTC; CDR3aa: CASTGDGPSYEQYF
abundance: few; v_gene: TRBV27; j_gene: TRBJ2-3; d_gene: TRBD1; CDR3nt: TGTGCCAGCAGTTTATCGAGGGGGCCGCTTGATACGCAGTATTTT; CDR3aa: CASSLSRGPLDTQYF
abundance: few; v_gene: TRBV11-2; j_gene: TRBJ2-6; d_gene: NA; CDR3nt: TGTGCCAGCAGTGGGAGGTCTGGGGCCAACGTCCTGACTTTC; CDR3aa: CASSGRSGANVLTF
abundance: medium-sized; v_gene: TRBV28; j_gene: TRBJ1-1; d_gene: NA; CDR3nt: TGTGCCAGCGACAGACAGTTAATGAACACTGAAGCTTTCTTT; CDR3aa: CASDRQLMNTEAFF
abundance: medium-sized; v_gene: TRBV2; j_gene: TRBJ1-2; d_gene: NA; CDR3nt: TGTGCCAGCAGTGATGTCCTTGGGGGGTCCACCTTC; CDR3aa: CASSDVLGGSTF
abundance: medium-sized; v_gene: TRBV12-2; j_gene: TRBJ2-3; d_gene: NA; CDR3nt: TGTGCAAGTCGCTTAGGCACAGATACGCAGTATTTT; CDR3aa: CASRLGTDTQYF
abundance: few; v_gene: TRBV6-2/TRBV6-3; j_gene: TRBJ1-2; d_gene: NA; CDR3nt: TGTGCCAGCAGGGGAACAGGAGACTATGGCTACACCTTC; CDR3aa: CASRGTGDYGYTF
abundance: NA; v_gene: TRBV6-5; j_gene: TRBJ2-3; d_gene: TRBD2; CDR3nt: TGTGCCAGCAGTTACTCGACTAGCGGGGGGGCCGGAGATACGCAGTATTTT; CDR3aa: CASSYSTSGGAGDTQYF
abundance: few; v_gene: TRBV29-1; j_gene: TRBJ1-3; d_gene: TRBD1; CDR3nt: TGCAGCGTTAGGGCAGGGGGTGGAAACACCATATATTTT; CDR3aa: CSVRAGGGNTIYF
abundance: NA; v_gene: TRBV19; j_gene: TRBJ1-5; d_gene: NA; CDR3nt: TGTGCCAGTAGTCGAGGGGATAGCAATCAGCCCCAGCATTTT; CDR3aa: CASSRGDSNQPQHF
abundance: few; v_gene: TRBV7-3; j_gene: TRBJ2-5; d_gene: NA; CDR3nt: TGTGCCAGCAGCCGGGACCCCGGGGAGACCCAGTACTTC; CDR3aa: CASSRDPGETQYF
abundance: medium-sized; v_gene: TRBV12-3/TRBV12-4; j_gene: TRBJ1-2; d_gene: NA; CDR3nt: TGTGCCAGCAGTCCGGGACCGTGGTATGGCTACACCTTC; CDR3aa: CASSPGPWYGYTF
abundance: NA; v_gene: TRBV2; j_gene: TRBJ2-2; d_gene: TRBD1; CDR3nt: TGTGCCAGCAGAATGGACAGGCTCACCGGGGAGCTGTTTTTT; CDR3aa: CASRMDRLTGELFF
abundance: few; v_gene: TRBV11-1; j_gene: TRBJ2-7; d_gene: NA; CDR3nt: TGTGCCAGCAGCTTTGAAGGAGACGAGCAGTACTTC; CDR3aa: CASSFEGDEQYF
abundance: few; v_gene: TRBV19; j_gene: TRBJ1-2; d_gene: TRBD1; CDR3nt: TGTGCCACGATGGGACAGGAGGTTCATGGCTACACCTTC; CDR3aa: CATMGQEVHGYTF
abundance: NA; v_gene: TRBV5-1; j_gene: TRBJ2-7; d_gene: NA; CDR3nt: TGCGCCAGCAGCTGGTCCGGGTCCTACGAGCAGTACTTC; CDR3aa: CASSWSGSYEQYF
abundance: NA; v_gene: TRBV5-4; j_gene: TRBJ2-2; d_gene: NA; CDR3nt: TGTGCCAGCAGCTTCTCCGACGGGTTCACCGGGGAGCTGTTTTTT; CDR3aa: CASSFSDGFTGELFF
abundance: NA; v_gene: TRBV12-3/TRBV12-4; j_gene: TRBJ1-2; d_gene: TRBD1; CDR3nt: TGTGCCAGCAGTTTAAGGACAGGGGGTAACTATGGCTACACCTTC; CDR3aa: CASSLRTGGNYGYTF
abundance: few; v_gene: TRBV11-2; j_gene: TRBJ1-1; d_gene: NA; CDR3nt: TGTGCCAGCAGCTTAGTAGCAGGGATGGGCACTGAAGCTTTCTTT; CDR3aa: CASSLVAGMGTEAFF
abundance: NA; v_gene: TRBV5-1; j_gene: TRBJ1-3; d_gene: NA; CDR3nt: TGCGCCAGCAGCTTGGCCTTGACAAGCTCTGGAAACACCATATATTTT; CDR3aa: CASSLALTSSGNTIYF
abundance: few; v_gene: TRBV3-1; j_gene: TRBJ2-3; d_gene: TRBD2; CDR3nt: TGTGCCAGCAGCCAAGCTCCGGGACTAGCCACAGATACGCAGTATTTT; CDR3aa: CASSQAPGLATDTQYF
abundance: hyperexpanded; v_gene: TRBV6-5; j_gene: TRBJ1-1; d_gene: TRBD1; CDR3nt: TGTGCCAGCAGTTACAACAGGGGATTGACTGAAGCTTTCTTT; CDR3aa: CASSYNRGLTEAFF
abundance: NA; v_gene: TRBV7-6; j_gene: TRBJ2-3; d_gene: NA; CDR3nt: TGTGCCAGCAGCCAAGTCTCGCAGCATGTGGAGGGGACAGATACGCAGTATTTT; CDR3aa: CASSQVSQHVEGTDTQYF
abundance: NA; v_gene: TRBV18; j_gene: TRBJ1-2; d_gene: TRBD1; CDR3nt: TGTGCCAGCTCACCAGGGACAGGGGGAGCTGGCTACACCTTC; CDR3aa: CASSPGTGGAGYTF
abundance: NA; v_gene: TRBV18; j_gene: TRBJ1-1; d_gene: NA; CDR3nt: TGTGCCAGCTCACCCCGGGCCGCCATACCCCTGAACACTGAAGCTTTCTTT; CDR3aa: CASSPRAAIPLNTEAFF
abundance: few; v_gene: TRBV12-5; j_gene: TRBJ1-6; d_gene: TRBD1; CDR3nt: TGTGCTAGTGGTTTGGTAATTGGGGACAGGGAAAATTCACCCCTCCACTTT; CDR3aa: CASGLVIGDRENSPLHF
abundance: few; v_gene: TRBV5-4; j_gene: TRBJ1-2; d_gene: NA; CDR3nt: TGTGCCAGCAGCCGCTCGGGACTCACTATATACACCTTC; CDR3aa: CASSRSGLTIYTF
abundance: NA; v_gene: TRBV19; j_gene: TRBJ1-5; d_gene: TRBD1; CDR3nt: TGTGCCAGTAGTATTATTGCAGGACAGGGGAATCAGCCCCAGCATTTT; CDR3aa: CASSIIAGQGNQPQHF
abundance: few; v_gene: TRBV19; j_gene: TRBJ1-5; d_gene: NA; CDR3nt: TGTGCCAGTGGGATTGTAGGGGATAAGCCCCAGCATTTT; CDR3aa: CASGIVGDKPQHF
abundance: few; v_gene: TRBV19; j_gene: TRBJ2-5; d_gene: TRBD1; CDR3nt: TGTGCCAGTAGTGTTCCGGGACAGGGAGAGACCCAGTACTTC; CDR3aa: CASSVPGQGETQYF
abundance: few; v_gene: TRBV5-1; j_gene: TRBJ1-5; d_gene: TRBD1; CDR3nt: TGCGCCAGCAGCTTGGGGGACAGGACAGGGCCCCAGCATTTT; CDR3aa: CASSLGDRTGPQHF
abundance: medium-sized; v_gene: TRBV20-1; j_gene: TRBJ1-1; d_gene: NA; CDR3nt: TGCAGTGCTACTGGACAGTTGAACACTGAAGCTTTCTTT; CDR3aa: CSATGQLNTEAFF
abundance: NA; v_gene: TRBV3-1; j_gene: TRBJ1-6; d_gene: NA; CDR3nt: TGTGCCAGCAGCCCGGGAGGTGGTAATTCACCCCTCCACTTT; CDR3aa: CASSPGGGNSPLHF
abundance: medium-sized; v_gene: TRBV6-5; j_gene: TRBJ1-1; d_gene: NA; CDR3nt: TGTGCCAGCAGTTACCCCTCCAACACTGAAGCTTTCTTT; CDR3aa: CASSYPSNTEAFF
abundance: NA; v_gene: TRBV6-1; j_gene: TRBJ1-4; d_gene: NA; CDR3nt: TGTGCCAGCAGAAGACAGGCATCATCAACTAATGAAAAACTGTTTTTT; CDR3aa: CASRRQASSTNEKLFF